Below, 4 T cell receptor beta chains from the same sample are listed, as sequenced in a study of T cell responses to AZD1222 COVID-19 vaccine. The table came from immunoSEQ multiplex PCR; TCRdb's copy has only in-frame clones and leaves some out. The profile shows about 110,000 clones, roughly nine tenths of them singletons. This material consisted of peripheral blood, taken on day 0 of MenACWY control vaccination. Source of these receptors: an adult in good health.

The chain is built from TRBV4-1 and TRBJ1-2; a weak D match, TRBD1 (5 bases). V shed 4 bases and J shed 10 bases, with 16 bases lying between them. CDR3 size: 13 residues. Germline CDR1 is MGHRA and CDR2 is YSYEKL. The CDR3 DNA reads as TGCGCCAGCAGCCTCCCAGAAGGGGAAGACTACACCTTC. This translates into CASSLPEGEDYTF.

The chain uses TRBV6-1 and TRBJ2-2, with D tentatively TRBD1 (6 bases). The germline gives CDR1 MNHNS, CDR2 SASEGT. V lost 5 bases and J lost 5, with 9 bases in between. The CDR3 has 13 amino acids. The CDR3 sequence is CASSPQGTGELFF. The CDR3 coding sequence is TGTGCCAGCAGTCCACAGGGAACCGGGGAGCTGTTTTTT.

The chain has TRBV5-5 and TRBJ1-2, with no clear D. V was clipped by 4 bases and J by 4 bases, with 8 bases between them. Looked up from germline, CDR1 is SGHKS and CDR2 is YYEKEE (reference sequence). The CDR3 totals 12 residues. The chain's CDR3 is CASSIDSYGYTF. CDR3 bases: TGTGCCAGCAGCATCGATTCCTATGGCTACACCTTC.

The chain has TRBV4-2 and TRBJ1-2; a weak D match, TRBD1 (5 bases). The CDR3 covers 12 residues. V was clipped by 1 base and J by 11 bases, with 11 bases between them. CDR1 LGHNA and CDR2 YNFKEQ come from the germline V gene. In DNA, the CDR3 is TGTGCCAGCAGCCAAGGAAATCCAGGGTACACCTTC. It yields the protein CASSQGNPGYTF.